Listed below are T cell receptor beta chains from one sample, sequenced in a study of blood T cells in healthy people across ages. TCRdb re-called the 5' RACE reads through MiXCR, storing one row per CDR3 protein. The sample holds around 870,000 distinct CDR3 sequences; 25% to 30% are singletons and the top ten take approximately 15%. Sequenced: blood. The receptors originated from an elderly woman in good health. The CDR3 runs from the conserved cysteine through the conserved F or W. Fields, in order: J gene, D gene, V gene, CDR3 protein. A D gene is named only where the DNA matches it firmly.

TRBJ2-1,TRBD2,TRBV20-1,CSARQRGDYNEQFF
TRBJ2-1,TRBD1,TRBV20-1,CSAQTGTGGNEQFF
TRBJ1-5,NA,TRBV12-3/TRBV12-4,CASSLGWDGNQPQHF
TRBJ1-2,NA,TRBV29-1,CSVDRFYGYTF
TRBJ2-3,TRBD1,TRBV7-9,CASSSGTGANTDTQYF
TRBJ1-4,NA,TRBV5-1,CASSLGPVDEKLFF
TRBJ1-2,NA,TRBV29-1,CSAFGQSFGYTF
TRBJ1-2,NA,TRBV27,CASSRGGRGRGYTF
TRBJ2-3,NA,TRBV3-1,CASSQDGAINTDTQYF
TRBJ1-6,NA,TRBV20-1,CSALESSYNSPLHF
TRBJ2-7,TRBD2,TRBV7-9,CASSFTGLAGSEQYF
TRBJ2-1,NA,TRBV20-1,CSARGLGSSYNEQFF
TRBJ2-6,NA,TRBV11-2,CASSLKGGFSGANVLTF
TRBJ2-7,TRBD2,TRBV12-3/TRBV12-4,CASSPPRSGSSYEQYF
TRBJ2-4,TRBD1,TRBV7-6,CASSPHPGDRLAKNIQYF
TRBJ2-1,TRBD1,TRBV6-2/TRBV6-3,CASIGQGVGYNEQFF
TRBJ1-4,NA,TRBV7-9,CASSLARGKLTTNEKLFF
TRBJ2-3,NA,TRBV7-2,CASSEGGGPTDTQYF
TRBJ2-1,TRBD1,TRBV28,CASSDGQGSNEQFF
TRBJ2-1,NA,TRBV7-2,CASSLVAGKGNNEQFF
TRBJ2-4,TRBD2,TRBV7-2,CASSSGLTSGGAAFRNIQYF
TRBJ1-3,NA,TRBV7-2,CASSLGGNTIYF
TRBJ1-2,TRBD1,TRBV20-1,CSASRRDRGFGYTF
TRBJ2-1,NA,TRBV19,CASSKGVFGNEQFF
TRBJ2-7,TRBD2,TRBV6-5,CASSKGLGIYEQYF